This T cell receptor beta chain derives from a study of T cell responses to AZD1222 COVID-19 vaccine. In the study overall: Second-dose recipients at about 4 or about 12 weeks were treated as one pooled group.

Profiling relied on immunoSEQ multiplex PCR, and the TCRdb table lists in-frame clones only, not all of them. The sample holds approximately 150,000 clones, about 92% seen once. The TCR comes from an adult in good health. Sequencing was performed on peripheral blood, taken on day 0 of AZD1222 vaccination.

The CDR3 protein is CASSLSDTQYF. Written as DNA, the CDR3 is TGTGCCAGCAGCTTATCAGATACGCAGTATTTT. The chain couples TRBV7-3 to TRBJ2-3; D is undetermined. CDR1 and CDR2 (germline): SGHTA, FQGTGA. The CDR3 has 11 residues. V was clipped by 2 bases and J by 4 bases, with 1 base between them. The whole variable domain, filled in from reference TRBV7-3 and TRBJ2-3, reads GAGVSQTPSNKVTEKGKYVELRCDPISGHTALYWYRQSLGQGPEFLIYFQGTGAADDSGLPNDRFFAVRPEGSVSTLKIQRTERGDSAVYLCASSLSDTQYFGPGTRLTVL.